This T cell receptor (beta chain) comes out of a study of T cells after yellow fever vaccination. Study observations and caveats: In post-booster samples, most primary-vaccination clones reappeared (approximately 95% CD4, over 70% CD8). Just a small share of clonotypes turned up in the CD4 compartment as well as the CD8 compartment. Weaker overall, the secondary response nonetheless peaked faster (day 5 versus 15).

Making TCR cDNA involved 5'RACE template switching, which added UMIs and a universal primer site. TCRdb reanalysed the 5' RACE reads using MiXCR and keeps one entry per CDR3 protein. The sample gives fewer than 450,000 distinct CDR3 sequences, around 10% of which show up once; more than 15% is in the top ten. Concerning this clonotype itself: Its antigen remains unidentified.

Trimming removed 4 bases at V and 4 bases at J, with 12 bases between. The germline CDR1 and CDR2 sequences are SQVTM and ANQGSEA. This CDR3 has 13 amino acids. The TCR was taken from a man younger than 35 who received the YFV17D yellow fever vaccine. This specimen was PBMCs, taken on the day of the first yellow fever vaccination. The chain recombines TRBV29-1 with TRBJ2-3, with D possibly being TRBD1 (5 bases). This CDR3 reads CSVVKGHPDTQYF. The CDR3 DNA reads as TGCAGCGTTGTAAAGGGGCACCCAGATACGCAGTATTTT.